This TCR beta chain came from a study of control samples from healthy donors and cancer patients. Assay used: immunoSEQ multiplex PCR; TCRdb lists only in-frame clones, some missing. The sample has about 180,000 clones, 94% seen once; the top ten hold more than 1.1%. CDR3 length: 12 amino acids. Germline CDR1 is MNHNY and CDR2 is SVGAGI (reference sequence). Trimming stripped 7 bases from V and 8 bases from J, with 14 bases between. This chain links TRBV6-6 with TRBJ1-2; D is unresolved. The clonotype comes from a woman younger than 30 in good health. The sequenced sample was blood. The DNA of the CDR3 is TGTGCCAGCACCCCTTCAGAGGAAGGCTACACCTTC. Encoded protein: CASTPSEEGYTF.